This T cell receptor (beta chain) was captured by sequencing in a study of blood T cell repertoires in COVID-19. V was trimmed by 5 bases and J by 0 bases, leaving 7 bases between them. The CDR3 is made up of 14 amino acids. From germline, CDR1 is LNHDA and CDR2 SQIVND (reference sequence). TCRdb's copy holds only in-frame clones and misses some; the assay was immunoSEQ multiplex PCR. The sample has hundreds of thousands of clones; approximately 83% are singletons. Input material: peripheral blood. This chain links TRBV19 with TRBJ2-2, with D unresolved. This clonotype was obtained from a man between 40 and 49 years old with acute or convalescent COVID-19. The CDR3, as DNA: TGTGCCAGTAGTGTGCGGACGAACACCGGGGAGCTGTTTTTT. It codes for CASSVRTNTGELFF. Full variable domain (missing parts from reference TRBV19 and TRBJ2-2): DGGITQSPKYLFRKEGQNVTLSCEQNLNHDAMYWYRQDPGQGLRLIYYSQIVNDFQKGDIAEGYSVSREKKESFPLTVTSAQKNPTAFYLCASSVRTNTGELFFGEGSRLTVL.